This T cell receptor beta chain was sequenced in a study of T cells after somatic rescue of genetic block. The germline V gene has CDR1 SQVTM and CDR2 ANQGSEA. The CDR3 has 12 residues. Trimming left V 8 bases short and J 4 bases short, with 11 bases between. TCRdb keeps only in-frame clones here, not all; method: immunoSEQ multiplex PCR. Here the sample spans around 52,000 clones, 95% to 96% being singletons. The genes are TRBV29-1 and TRBJ1-4; D possibly corresponds to TRBD1 (6 bases). The sequence derives from a child under two years old. The material sequenced was peripheral blood mononuclear cells (PBMCs). CDR3 loop: CSYREGNEKLFF. DNA of the CDR3: TGCAGCTACAGGGAAGGTAATGAAAAACTGTTTTTT.